This T cell receptor beta chain was sequenced during a study of blood T cell repertoires in COVID-19. Study overall: The origin of the acute and convalescent COVID-19 samples was the United States, Italy and Spain. PBMCs, B-cell-depleted T cells, or T cells provided the cDNA or gDNA that made up the material.

While infection was still active, Seattle patients were enrolled and then followed longitudinally. V gave up 4 bases and J gave up 1 base, with 8 bases separating them. The CDR3 is made up of 13 amino acids. Germline V gene lookup returns CDR1 SGHRS and CDR2 YFSETQ. In the original processing: Amplification from reference gene primers served as the basis for estimated nucleated cell counts. Method: immunoSEQ multiplex PCR; TCRdb's copy keeps in-frame clones and lacks some. V, J and clone size reflect that table, while D and trimming were determined from the DNA. The top ten hold around 3% of the sample, which has a few hundred thousand clones, roughly 90% seen once.

V is TRBV5-1 and J is TRBJ1-1; D remains unclear. What was sequenced was peripheral blood. The sequence was collected from a woman aged 30 to 39 with COVID-19, enrolled during active disease. The CDR3 is CASSERPNTEAFF. The CDR3 bases are TGCGCCAGCAGCGAGCGCCCGAACACTGAAGCTTTCTTT.